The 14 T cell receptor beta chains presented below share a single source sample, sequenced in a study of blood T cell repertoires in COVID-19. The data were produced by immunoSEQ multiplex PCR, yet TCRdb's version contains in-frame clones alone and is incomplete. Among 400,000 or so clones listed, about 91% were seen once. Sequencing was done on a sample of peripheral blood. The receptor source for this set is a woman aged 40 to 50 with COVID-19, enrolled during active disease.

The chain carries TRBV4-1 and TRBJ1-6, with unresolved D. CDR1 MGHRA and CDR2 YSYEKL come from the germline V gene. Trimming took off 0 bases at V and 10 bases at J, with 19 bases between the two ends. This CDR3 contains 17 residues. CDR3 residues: CASSQDRGRESGSPLHF. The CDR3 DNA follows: TGCGCCAGCAGCCAAGATAGAGGGCGGGAGTCAGGCTCACCCCTCCACTTT.

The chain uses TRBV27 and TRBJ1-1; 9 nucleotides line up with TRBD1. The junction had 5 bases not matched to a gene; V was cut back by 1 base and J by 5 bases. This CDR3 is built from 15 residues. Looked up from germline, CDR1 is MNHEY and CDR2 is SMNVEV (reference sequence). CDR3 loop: CASSLFDRGGTEAFF. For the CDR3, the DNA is TGTGCCAGCAGTTTATTCGACAGGGGGGGGACTGAAGCTTTCTTT.

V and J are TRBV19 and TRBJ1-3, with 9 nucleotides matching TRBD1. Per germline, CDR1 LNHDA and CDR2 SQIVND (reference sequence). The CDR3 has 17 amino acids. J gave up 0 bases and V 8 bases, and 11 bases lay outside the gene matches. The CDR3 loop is CASRLDGTGSSGNTIYF. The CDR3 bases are TGTGCCAGTCGCTTAGACGGGACAGGGTCCTCTGGAAACACCATATATTTT.

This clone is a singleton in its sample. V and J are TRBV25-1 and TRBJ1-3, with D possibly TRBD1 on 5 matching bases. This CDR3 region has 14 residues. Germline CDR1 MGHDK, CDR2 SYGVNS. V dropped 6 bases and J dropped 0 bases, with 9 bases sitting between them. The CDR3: CASSRASSGNTIYF. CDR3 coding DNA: TGTGCCAGCAGCAGGGCGAGCTCTGGAAACACCATATATTTT.

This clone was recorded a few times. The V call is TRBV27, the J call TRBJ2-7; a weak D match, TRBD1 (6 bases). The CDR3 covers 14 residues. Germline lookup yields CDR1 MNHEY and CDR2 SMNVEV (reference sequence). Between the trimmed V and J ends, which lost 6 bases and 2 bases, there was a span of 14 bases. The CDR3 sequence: CASSPAWGPYEQYF. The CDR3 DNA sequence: TGTGCCAGCAGCCCGGCCTGGGGGCCCTACGAGCAGTACTTC.

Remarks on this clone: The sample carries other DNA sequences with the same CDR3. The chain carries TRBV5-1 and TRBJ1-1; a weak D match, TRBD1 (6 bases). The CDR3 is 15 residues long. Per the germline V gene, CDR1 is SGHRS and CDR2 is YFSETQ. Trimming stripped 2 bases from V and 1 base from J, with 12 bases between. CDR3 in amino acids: CASSLVGQPNTEAFF. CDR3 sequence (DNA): TGCGCCAGCAGCTTAGTAGGACAGCCGAACACTGAAGCTTTCTTT.

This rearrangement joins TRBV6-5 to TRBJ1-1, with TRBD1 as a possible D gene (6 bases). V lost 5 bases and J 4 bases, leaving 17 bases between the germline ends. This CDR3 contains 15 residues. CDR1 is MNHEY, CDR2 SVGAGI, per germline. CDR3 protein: CASSRNREVGTEAFF. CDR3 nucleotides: TGTGCCAGCAGTCGAAACAGGGAAGTGGGCACTGAAGCTTTCTTT.

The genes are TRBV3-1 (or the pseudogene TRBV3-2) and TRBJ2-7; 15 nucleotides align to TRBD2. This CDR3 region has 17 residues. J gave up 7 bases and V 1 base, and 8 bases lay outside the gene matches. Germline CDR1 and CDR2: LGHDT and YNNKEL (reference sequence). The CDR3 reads CASSQAGTSGGTGEQYF. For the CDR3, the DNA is TGTGCCAGCAGCCAAGCGGGGACTAGCGGGGGGACAGGAGAGCAGTACTTC.

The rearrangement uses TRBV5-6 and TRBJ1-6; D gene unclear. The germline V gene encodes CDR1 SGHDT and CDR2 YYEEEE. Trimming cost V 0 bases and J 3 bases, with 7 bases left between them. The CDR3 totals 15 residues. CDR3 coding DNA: TGTGCCAGCAGCTTGGACGGGAGCTATAATTCACCCCTCCACTTT. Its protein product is CASSLDGSYNSPLHF.

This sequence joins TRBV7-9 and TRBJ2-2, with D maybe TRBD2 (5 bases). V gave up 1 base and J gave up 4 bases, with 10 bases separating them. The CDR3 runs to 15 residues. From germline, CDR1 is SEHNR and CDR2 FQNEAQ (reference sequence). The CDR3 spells CASSLVSVGTGELFF. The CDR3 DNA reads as TGTGCCAGCAGCTTAGTTAGCGTGGGCACCGGGGAGCTGTTTTTT.

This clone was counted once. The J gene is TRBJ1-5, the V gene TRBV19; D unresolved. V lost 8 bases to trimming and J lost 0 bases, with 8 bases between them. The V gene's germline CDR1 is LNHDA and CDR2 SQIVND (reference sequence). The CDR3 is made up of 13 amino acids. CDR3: CASASSSNQPQHF. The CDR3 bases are TGTGCCAGTGCCTCTAGTAGCAATCAGCCCCAGCATTTT.

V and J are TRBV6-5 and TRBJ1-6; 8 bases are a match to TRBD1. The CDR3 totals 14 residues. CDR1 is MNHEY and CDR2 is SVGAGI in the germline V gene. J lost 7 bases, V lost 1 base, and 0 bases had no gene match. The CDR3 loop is CASSYYRGNSPLHF. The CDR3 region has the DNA TGTGCCAGCAGTTACTACAGGGGGAATTCACCCCTCCACTTT.

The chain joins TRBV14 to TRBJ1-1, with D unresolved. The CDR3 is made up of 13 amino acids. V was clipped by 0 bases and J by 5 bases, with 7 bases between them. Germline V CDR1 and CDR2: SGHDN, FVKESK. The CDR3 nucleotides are TGTGCCAGCAGCCAAGATCGGGATACTGAAGCTTTCTTT. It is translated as CASSQDRDTEAFF.

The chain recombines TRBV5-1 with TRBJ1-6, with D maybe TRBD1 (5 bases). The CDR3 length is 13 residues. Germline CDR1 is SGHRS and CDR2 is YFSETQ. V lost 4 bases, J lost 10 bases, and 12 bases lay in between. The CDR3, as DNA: TGCGCCAGCAGCGTAGGGAGGGGATCACCCCTCCACTTT. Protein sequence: CASSVGRGSPLHF.